Sequencing of this T cell receptor beta chain was carried out in a study of CD8 T cells in ankylosing spondylitis. Points from the study as a whole: Several highly homologous variants made up a TCR beta motif, and this motif appeared characteristic of ankylosing spondylitis blood. With a CD8+ phenotype, disease-linked clones were relatively rare in peripheral blood.

In this sample, this clonotype turned up a few times. Its specificity is unknown. TCRdb re-called the 5' RACE reads with MiXCR, one entry per CDR3 protein. The sample holds hundreds of thousands of distinct CDR3 sequences, 25% to 30% seen once. The sample taken for sequencing was blood, either unsorted or a sorted T cell fraction (not recorded which). This TCR came from a male donor with ankylosing spondylitis.

The CDR3 here is CASSYVGTGALYEQYF. The CDR3 nucleotides read TGTGCCAGCAGTTACGTCGGGACAGGGGCCCTCTACGAGCAGTACTTC. This chain joins TRBV6-5 and TRBJ2-7, with 10 bases identical to TRBD1. V lost 2 bases to trimming and J lost 3 bases; unmatched junction nucleotides: 7. CDR3 size: 16 residues. Germline assignment: CDR1 MNHEY and CDR2 SVGAGI.